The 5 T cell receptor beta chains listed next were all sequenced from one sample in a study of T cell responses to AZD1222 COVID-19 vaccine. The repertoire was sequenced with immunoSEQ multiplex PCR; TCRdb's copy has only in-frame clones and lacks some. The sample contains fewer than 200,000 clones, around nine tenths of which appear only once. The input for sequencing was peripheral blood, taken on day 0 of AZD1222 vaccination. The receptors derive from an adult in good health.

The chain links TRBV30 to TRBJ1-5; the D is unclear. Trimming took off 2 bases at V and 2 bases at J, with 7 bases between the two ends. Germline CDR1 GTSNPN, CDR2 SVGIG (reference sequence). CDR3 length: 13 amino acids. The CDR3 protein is CAWSKRGNQPQHF. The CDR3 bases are TGTGCCTGGAGTAAACGAGGCAATCAGCCCCAGCATTTT.

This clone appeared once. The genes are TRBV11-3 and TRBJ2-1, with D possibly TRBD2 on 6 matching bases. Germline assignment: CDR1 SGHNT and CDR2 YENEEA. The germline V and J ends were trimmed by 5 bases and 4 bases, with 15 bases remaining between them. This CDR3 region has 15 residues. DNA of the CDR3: TGTGCCAGCAGCCCTAGGCGAGCGGGTTACAATGAGCAGTTCTTC. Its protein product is CASSPRRAGYNEQFF.

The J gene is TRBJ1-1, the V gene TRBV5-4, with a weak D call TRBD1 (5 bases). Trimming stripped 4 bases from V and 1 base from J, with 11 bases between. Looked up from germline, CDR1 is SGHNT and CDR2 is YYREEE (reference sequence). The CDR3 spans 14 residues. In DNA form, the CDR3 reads TGTGCCAGCAGCGTCAGGGCATCGAACACTGAAGCTTTCTTT. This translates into CASSVRASNTEAFF.

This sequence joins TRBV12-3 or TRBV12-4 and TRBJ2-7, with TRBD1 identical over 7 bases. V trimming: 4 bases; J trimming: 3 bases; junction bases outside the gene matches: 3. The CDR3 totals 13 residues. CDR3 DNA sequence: TGTGCCAGCAGTTGGGCAGGGGGCTACGAGCAGTACTTC. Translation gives CASSWAGGYEQYF.

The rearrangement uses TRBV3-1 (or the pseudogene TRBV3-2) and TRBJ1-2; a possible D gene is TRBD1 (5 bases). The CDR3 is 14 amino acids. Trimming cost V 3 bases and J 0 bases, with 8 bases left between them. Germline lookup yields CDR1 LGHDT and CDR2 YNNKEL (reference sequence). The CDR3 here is CASSQLGANYGYTF. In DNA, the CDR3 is TGTGCCAGCAGCCAGTTAGGGGCTAACTATGGCTACACCTTC.